The rows below give T cell receptor beta chains drawn from one sample of a study of CD8 T cells in Susac syndrome. Via MiXCR, TCRdb re-called the immunoSEQ multiplex PCR reads, giving one row per CDR3 protein. The repertoire holds 150,000 to 200,000 distinct CDR3 sequences, with approximately 96% as singletons. Sequencing input: CD4+ T cells from PBMCs. The receptor source for this set is a human donor with Susac syndrome. Both conserved end residues are part of each CDR3. The order of the fields is J gene, D gene, V gene, CDR3 DNA, CDR3 protein. D genes are given only for firm matches.

J: TRBJ2-4
D: .
V: TRBV20-1
DNA: TGCAGTGCTAACAGGGATTCCCAAAACATTCAGTACTTC
CDR3: CSANRDSQNIQYF

J: TRBJ2-2
D: .
V: TRBV30
DNA: TGTGCCTGGAGTGTACCCCCCGGGGAGCTGTTTTTT
CDR3: CAWSVPPGELFF

J: TRBJ1-6
D: TRBD1
V: TRBV20-1
DNA: TGCAGTGCCAGGGACAGGGGCTTCCCCTCCTATAATTCACCCCTCCACTTT
CDR3: CSARDRGFPSYNSPLHF

J: TRBJ2-1
D: TRBD1
V: TRBV5-1
DNA: TGCGCCAGCAGCTTGGGTGGGGCAGGGGGCGACGAGGAGCAGTTCTTC
CDR3: CASSLGGAGGDEEQFF

J: TRBJ2-7
D: TRBD1
V: TRBV29-1
DNA: TGCAGCGTTGAAGATAGGGGACAGGCCACCTACGAGCAGTACTTC
CDR3: CSVEDRGQATYEQYF

J: TRBJ1-2
D: .
V: TRBV5-4
DNA: TGTGCCTGGGGCAGGAACTATGGCTACACCTTC
CDR3: CAWGRNYGYTF

J: TRBJ2-4
D: .
V: TRBV20-1
DNA: TGCAGTGCCACATCAAGGGACGGAAGCAAAAACATTCAGTACTTC
CDR3: CSATSRDGSKNIQYF

J: TRBJ1-1
D: .
V: TRBV20-1
DNA: TGCAGTGCTAGAGTGGAGACGAAGGGCCCTGAAGCTTTCTTT
CDR3: CSARVETKGPEAFF

J: TRBJ2-5
D: .
V: TRBV29-1
DNA: TGCAGCGTTGAATCCCCGGGCGAGACCCAGTACTTC
CDR3: CSVESPGETQYF

J: TRBJ1-6
D: .
V: TRBV12-3/TRBV12-4
DNA: TGTGCCAGCAGTTTGAGCTCCTATAATTCACCCCTCCACTTT
CDR3: CASSLSSYNSPLHF

J: TRBJ1-2
D: TRBD1
V: TRBV15
DNA: TGTGCCACCAGCAGAGATGCGGGACAGGGCTATGGCTACACCTTC
CDR3: CATSRDAGQGYGYTF

J: TRBJ1-1
D: .
V: TRBV20-1
DNA: TGCAGTGCCAGTAGTTGGGGAACGAACACTGAAGCTTTCTTT
CDR3: CSASSWGTNTEAFF

J: TRBJ1-5
D: .
V: TRBV3-1
DNA: TGTGCCAGCAGCCAAGTTACCTTCCTCGGGCTCTGGGAAAGCAATCAGCCCCAGCATTTT
CDR3: CASSQVTFLGLWESNQPQHF

J: TRBJ1-2
D: .
V: TRBV20-1
DNA: TGCAGTGCTAGAGGTCCAGGCGAGGCTGGCTACACCTTC
CDR3: CSARGPGEAGYTF

J: TRBJ2-1
D: TRBD1
V: TRBV7-9
DNA: TGTGCCAGCAGCTTAGTCGCCGGGACAGGTTACAATGAGCAGTTCTTC
CDR3: CASSLVAGTGYNEQFF